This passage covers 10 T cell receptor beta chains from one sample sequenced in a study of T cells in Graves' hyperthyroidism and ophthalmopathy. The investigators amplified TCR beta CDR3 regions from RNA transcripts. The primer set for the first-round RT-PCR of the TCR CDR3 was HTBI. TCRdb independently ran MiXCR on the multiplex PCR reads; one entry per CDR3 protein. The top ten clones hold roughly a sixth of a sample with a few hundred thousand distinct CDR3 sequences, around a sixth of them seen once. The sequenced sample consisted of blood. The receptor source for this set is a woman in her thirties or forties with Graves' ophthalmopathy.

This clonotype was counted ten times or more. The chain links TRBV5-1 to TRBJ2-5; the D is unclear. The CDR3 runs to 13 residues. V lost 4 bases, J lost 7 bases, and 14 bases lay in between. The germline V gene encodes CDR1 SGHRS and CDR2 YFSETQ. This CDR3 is CASSPVDIGTQYF. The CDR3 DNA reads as TGCGCCAGCAGCCCAGTGGATATCGGGACCCAGTACTTC.

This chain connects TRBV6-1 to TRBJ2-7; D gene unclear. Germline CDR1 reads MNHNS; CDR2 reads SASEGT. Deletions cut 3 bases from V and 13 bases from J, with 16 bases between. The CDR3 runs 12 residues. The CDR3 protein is CASSDYSPGSYF. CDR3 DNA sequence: TGTGCCAGCAGTGATTATTCCCCCGGATCTTACTTC.

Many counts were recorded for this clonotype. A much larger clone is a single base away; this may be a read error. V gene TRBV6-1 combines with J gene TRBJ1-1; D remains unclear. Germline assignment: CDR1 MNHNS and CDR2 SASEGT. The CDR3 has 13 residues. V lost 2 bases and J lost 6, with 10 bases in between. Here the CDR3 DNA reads TGTGCCAGCAGTGAATCCGGCGGGGCTGAAGCTTTCTTT. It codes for CASSESGGAEAFF.

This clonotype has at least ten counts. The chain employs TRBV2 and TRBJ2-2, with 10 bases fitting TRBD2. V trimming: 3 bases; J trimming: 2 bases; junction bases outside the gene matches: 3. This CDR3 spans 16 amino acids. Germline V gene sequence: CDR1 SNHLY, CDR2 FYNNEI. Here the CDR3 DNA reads TGTGCCAGCAGTGAGGGACTAGCGTTTAACACCGGGGAGCTGTTTTTT. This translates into CASSEGLAFNTGELFF.

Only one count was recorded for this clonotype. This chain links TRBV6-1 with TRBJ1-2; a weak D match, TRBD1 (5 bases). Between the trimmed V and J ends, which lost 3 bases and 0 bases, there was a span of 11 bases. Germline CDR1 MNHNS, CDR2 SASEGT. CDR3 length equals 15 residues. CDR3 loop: CASSDRQITNYGYTF. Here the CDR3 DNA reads TGTGCCAGCAGTGACCGACAGATCACTAACTATGGCTACACCTTC.

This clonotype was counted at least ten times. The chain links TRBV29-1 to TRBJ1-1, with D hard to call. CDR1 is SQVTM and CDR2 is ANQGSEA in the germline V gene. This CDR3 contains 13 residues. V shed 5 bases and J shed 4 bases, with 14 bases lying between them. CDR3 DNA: TGCAGCGTTATCGGTACCGGTGGCACTGAAGCTTTCTTT. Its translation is CSVIGTGGTEAFF.

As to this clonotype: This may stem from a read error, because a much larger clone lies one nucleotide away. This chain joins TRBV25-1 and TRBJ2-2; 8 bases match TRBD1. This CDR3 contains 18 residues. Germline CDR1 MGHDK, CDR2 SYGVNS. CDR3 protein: CTSSEWGSRGRDTGELFF. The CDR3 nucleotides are TGTACCAGCAGTGAATGGGGCTCCAGGGGGCGGGACACCGGGGAGCTGTTTTTT.

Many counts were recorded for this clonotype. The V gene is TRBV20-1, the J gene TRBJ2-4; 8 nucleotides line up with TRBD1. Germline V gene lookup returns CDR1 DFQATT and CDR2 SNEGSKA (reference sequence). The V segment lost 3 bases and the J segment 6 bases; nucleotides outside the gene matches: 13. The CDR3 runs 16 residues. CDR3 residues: CSASNLDRGGRNIQYF. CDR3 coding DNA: TGCAGTGCTAGTAATTTAGACAGGGGAGGTAGAAACATTCAGTACTTC.

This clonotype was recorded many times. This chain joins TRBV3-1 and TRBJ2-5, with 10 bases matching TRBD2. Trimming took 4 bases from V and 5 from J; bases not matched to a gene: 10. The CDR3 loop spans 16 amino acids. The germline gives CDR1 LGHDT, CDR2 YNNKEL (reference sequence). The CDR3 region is CASSRPSGRAVETQYF. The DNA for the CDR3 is TGTGCCAGCAGCCGCCCAAGCGGGAGGGCCGTGGAGACCCAGTACTTC.

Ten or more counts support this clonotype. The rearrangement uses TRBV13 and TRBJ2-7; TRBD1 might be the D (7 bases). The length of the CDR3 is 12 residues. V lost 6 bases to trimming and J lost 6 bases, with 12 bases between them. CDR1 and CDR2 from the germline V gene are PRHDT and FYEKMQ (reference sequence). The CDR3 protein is CASRQGRSEQYF. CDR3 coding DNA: TGTGCCAGCAGACAGGGGAGGTCCGAGCAGTACTTC. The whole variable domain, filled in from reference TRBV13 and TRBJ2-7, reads AAGVIQSPRHLIKEKRETATLKCYPIPRHDTVYWYQQGPGQDPQFLISFYEKMQSDKGSIPDRFSAQQFSDYHSELNMSSLELGDSALYFCASRQGRSEQYFGPGTRLTVT.